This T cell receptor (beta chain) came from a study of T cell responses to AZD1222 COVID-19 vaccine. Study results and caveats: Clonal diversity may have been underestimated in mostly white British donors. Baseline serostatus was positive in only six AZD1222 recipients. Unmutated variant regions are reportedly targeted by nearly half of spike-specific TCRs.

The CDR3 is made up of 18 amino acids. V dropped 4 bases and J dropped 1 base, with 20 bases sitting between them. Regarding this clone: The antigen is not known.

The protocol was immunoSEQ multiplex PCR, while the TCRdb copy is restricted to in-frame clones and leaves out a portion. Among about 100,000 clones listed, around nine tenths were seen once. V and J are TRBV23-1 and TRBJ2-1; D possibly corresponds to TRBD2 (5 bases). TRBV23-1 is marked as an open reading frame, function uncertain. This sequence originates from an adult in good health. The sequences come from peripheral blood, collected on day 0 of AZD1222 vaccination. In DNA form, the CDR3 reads TGCGCCAGCAGTCCATTCCTCGGCCATCGGGAATCCTACAATGAGCAGTTCTTC. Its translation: CASSPFLGHRESYNEQFF.